This is a list of T cell receptor beta chains from one sample in a study of CD8 T cell repertoires and HIV-1 epitope variants. These receptors' targets are unknown. Generated by immunoSEQ multiplex PCR, the TCRdb table keeps only in-frame clones and is missing some. The table lists about 5,200 clones, about 65% of them singletons. The sample comprised cultured CD8+ T cells derived from PBMCs. Receptors were obtained from a male donor with HIV. The CDR3 runs from the conserved cysteine through the conserved F or W. D genes are given only for firm matches. Size is stated for part of the rows, as once, few or many counts, or as a class when the clone is expanded.

j_call v_call d_call clone_size cdr3_nt cdr3_aa
TRBJ2-3 TRBV28 - - TGTGCCAGCATCCTTGGGGGGGGCGGCACAGATACGCAGTATTTT CASILGGGGTDTQYF
TRBJ2-6 TRBV21-1 - - TGTGCCAGCAGCTGGGTCAAAGGGTGTTCTGGGGCCAACGTCCTGACTTTC CASSWVKGCSGANVLTF
TRBJ2-3 TRBV6-5 TRBD2 once TGTGCCAGCAGTTACCAATGGCGGGGGAGCACAGATACGCAGTATTTT CASSYQWRGSTDTQYF
TRBJ1-1 TRBV11-2 - - TGTGCCAGCAGCTCGCAGCTGAACACTGAAGCTTTCTTT CASSSQLNTEAFF
TRBJ1-2 TRBV6-5 - - TGTGCCAGCAGTTACGGGCCAGGGAGAGGCTACACCTTC CASSYGPGRGYTF
TRBJ1-3 TRBV30 TRBD1 - TGTGCCTGGTCCCGGGACAGTGGCTCTGGAAACACCATATATTTT CAWSRDSGSGNTIYF
TRBJ2-2 TRBV7-9 TRBD1 few TGTGCCAGCAGCCCATTAGACGGGACAGGGTTTACCGGGGAGCTGTTTTTT CASSPLDGTGFTGELFF
TRBJ2-1 TRBV27 - few TGTGCCAGCACTCTGACCGCAAGCTCCTACAATGAGCAGTTCTTC CASTLTASSYNEQFF
TRBJ2-5 TRBV28 - - TGTGCCAGCACCTGGGGTAGGGGGAGCCAGTACTTC CASTWGRGSQYF
TRBJ1-1 TRBV7-9 - - TGTGCCAGCAGCTTCGGGGAGGGGACTGAAGCTTTCTTT CASSFGEGTEAFF
TRBJ2-3 TRBV27 TRBD2 - TGTGCCAGCAGTTTATCCCTGGCGGGAGGGCTCACAGATACGCAGTATTTT CASSLSLAGGLTDTQYF
TRBJ2-2 TRBV29-1 - - TGCAGCGTTGACAGGGGTGAGAACACCGGGGAGCTGTTTTTT CSVDRGENTGELFF
TRBJ1-1 TRBV4-2 - few TGTGCCAGCAGCCAAGAAAAGAACACTGAAGCTTTCTTT CASSQEKNTEAFF
TRBJ1-2 TRBV7-8 - - TGTGCCAGCAGCTTAGAAGAGGTTTCGAACTATGGCTACACCTTC CASSLEEVSNYGYTF
TRBJ2-1 TRBV15 - - TGTGCCACCAGCAGAGATCGGACAGAGTCCTTTTACAATGAGCAGTTCTTC CATSRDRTESFYNEQFF
TRBJ2-2 TRBV27 TRBD2 - TGTGCCAGCAGTTTTACGACTAGCGGGAACTTAAACACCGGGGAGCTGTTTTTT CASSFTTSGNLNTGELFF